Presented here are 27 T cell receptor beta chains from one specimen sequenced in a study of OX40 agonist ivuxolimab in advanced cancers. Generated by immunoSEQ multiplex PCR, the TCRdb table keeps only in-frame clones and is missing some. The table lists 72,000 or so clones, roughly 80% of them singletons. The specimen was CD4+ or CD8+ T cells sorted from blood, collected in a trial of the OX40 agonist ivuxolimab. All receptors come from an adult with an advanced solid tumor such as melanoma, head and neck, liver or kidney cancer.

The V call is TRBV19, the J call TRBJ1-5; no clear D gene. CDR1 and CDR2 (germline): LNHDA, SQIVND (reference sequence). The CDR3 runs to 14 residues. Trimming cost V 3 bases and J 2 bases, with 8 bases left between them. CDR3 DNA sequence: TGTGCCAGTAGTATTGATAGGGGCAATCAGCCCCAGCATTTT. This codes for CASSIDRGNQPQHF.

The chain is built from TRBV6-1 and TRBJ1-3; the D gene is possibly TRBD1 (5 bases). The germline V gene has CDR1 MNHNS and CDR2 SASEGT. Trimming stripped 3 bases from V and 4 bases from J, with 10 bases between. The CDR3 is 14 residues long. The CDR3 coding sequence is TGTGCCAGCAGTGAGGGGCGACAGGGAAACACCATATATTTT. This sequence encodes CASSEGRQGNTIYF.

Only a few counts were recorded for this clone. The chain carries TRBV2 and TRBJ1-6, with 7 bases lining up with TRBD1. The CDR3 has 12 amino acids. Trimming took 7 bases from V and 10 from J; bases not matched to a gene: 4. CDR1 SNHLY and CDR2 FYNNEI come from the germline V gene. The CDR3 region has the DNA TGTGCCAGCAAAAGGGGGCAGTCACCCCTCCACTTT. Translation gives CASKRGQSPLHF.

The chain is built from TRBV7-2 and TRBJ1-3; the D gene is possibly TRBD1 (5 bases). V was trimmed by 1 base and J by 0 bases, leaving 10 bases between them. The germline V gene encodes CDR1 SGHTA and CDR2 FQGNSA. The CDR3 is 16 residues long. The CDR3 DNA sequence: TGTGCCAGCAGCTTAGTGACAGATTCCTCTGGAAACACCATATATTTT. Protein sequence: CASSLVTDSSGNTIYF.

The J gene is TRBJ2-5, the V gene TRBV30; 9 bases match TRBD2. V trimming: 5 bases; J trimming: 4 bases; junction bases outside the gene matches: 11. The germline CDR1 and CDR2 sequences are GTSNPN and SVGIG (reference sequence). The CDR3 consists of 15 residues. The CDR3 here is CAWDPIAGGLETQYF. The CDR3 coding sequence is TGTGCCTGGGACCCCATTGCGGGGGGGCTAGAGACCCAGTACTTC.

The V and J genes are TRBV5-1 and TRBJ1-2; tentatively, D is TRBD1 (5 bases). Trimming removed 0 bases at V and 3 bases at J, with 9 bases between. The CDR3 extends over 14 amino acids. CDR1 SGHRS and CDR2 YFSETQ come from the germline V gene. The CDR3 nucleotides are TGCGCCAGCAGCTTGGATGTGGGGGACTATGGCTACACCTTC. It translates to CASSLDVGDYGYTF. The whole variable domain, filled in from reference TRBV5-1 and TRBJ1-2, reads KAGVTQTPRYLIKTRGQQVTLSCSPISGHRSVSWYQQTPGQGLQFLFEYFSETQRNKGNFPGRFSGRQFSNSRSEMNVSTLELGDSALYLCASSLDVGDYGYTFGSGTRLTVV.

The chain couples TRBV19 to TRBJ2-2; D not resolved. The CDR3 length is 13 residues. The V end was cut by 4 bases, the J end by 1 base, with 4 bases between. The V gene's germline CDR1 is LNHDA and CDR2 SQIVND (reference sequence). The CDR3 loop is CASSNGNTGELFF. The CDR3 DNA follows: TGTGCCAGTAGTAACGGGAACACCGGGGAGCTGTTTTTT.

The V gene is TRBV5-5, the J gene TRBJ2-2; 13 bases align to TRBD2. The CDR3 runs to 17 residues. In germline, CDR1 is SGHKS, CDR2 YYEKEE (reference sequence). The J segment lost 4 bases and the V segment lost 3 bases, leaving 6 bases of the junction unmatched. Written as DNA, the CDR3 is TGTGCCAGCAGCTCCAGACTAGCGGGGGGTCCCACCGGGGAGCTGTTTTTT. As protein: CASSSRLAGGPTGELFF.

The chain carries TRBV11-2 and TRBJ1-1; no reliable D call. Germline V gene sequence: CDR1 SGHAT, CDR2 FQNNGV. The V end lost 5 bases, the J end lost 4 bases, and 11 bases lay between the germline ends. The CDR3 covers 13 residues. The CDR3 spells CASSRRWGTEAFF. DNA for the CDR3: TGTGCCAGCAGCCGCCGCTGGGGCACTGAAGCTTTCTTT.

V usage is TRBV6-1 and J usage is TRBJ1-4; 12 bases are shared with TRBD1. The CDR3 runs 15 residues. The J segment lost 3 bases and the V segment lost 8 bases, leaving 4 bases of the junction unmatched. Germline CDR1 reads MNHNS; CDR2 reads SASEGT. CDR3 nucleotides: TGTGCCAGCGGGGGACAGGGGGCATCTAATGAAAAACTGTTTTTT. It specifies CASGGQGASNEKLFF.

This chain joins TRBV7-9 and TRBJ1-6; the D is unclear. Germline assignment: CDR1 SEHNR and CDR2 FQNEAQ (reference sequence). The CDR3 covers 13 residues. Trimming took 3 bases from V and 8 from J, leaving 8 bases between them. CDR3 in DNA: TGTGCCAGCAGCTTTCTTGTCTATTCACCCCTCCACTTT. The encoded protein is CASSFLVYSPLHF.

V gene TRBV2 combines with J gene TRBJ2-7; the D is unclear. The germline V and J ends were trimmed by 1 base and 1 base, with 11 bases remaining between them. Germline CDR1 and CDR2: SNHLY and FYNNEI. The CDR3 runs 15 residues. The DNA for the CDR3 is TGTGCCAGCAGTGAAGTGTCAGCCCGTTCCTACGAGCAGTACTTC. Protein: CASSEVSARSYEQYF.

The chain joins TRBV5-6 to TRBJ2-2, with 10 bases that match TRBD1. V was clipped by 4 bases and J by 1 base; unmatched bases: 7. The CDR3 runs 17 residues. Germline CDR1 and CDR2: SGHDT and YYEEEE. The CDR3 DNA sequence: TGTGCCAGCAGCCCTGGGACAGGGGTAGTGAACACCGGGGAGCTGTTTTTT. Translated, it gives CASSPGTGVVNTGELFF.

To note about this clone: The sample carries other DNA sequences with the same CDR3. The chain combines TRBV19 with TRBJ1-1; no clear D gene. The CDR3 contains 12 residues. V dropped 6 bases and J dropped 1 base, with 6 bases sitting between them. CDR1 LNHDA and CDR2 SQIVND come from the germline V gene (reference sequence). The CDR3 DNA reads as TGTGCCAGTAGCCCCAGGAACACTGAAGCTTTCTTT. Its translation: CASSPRNTEAFF.

The chain is built from TRBV19 and TRBJ2-2; 11 bases are shared with TRBD1. This CDR3 spans 14 amino acids. V was clipped by 8 bases and J by 6 bases; unmatched bases: 5. The germline gives CDR1 LNHDA, CDR2 SQIVND (reference sequence). The CDR3 coding sequence is TGTGCCAGTTCAGGACAGGGGGCGCCCGGGGAGCTGTTTTTT. Amino acids: CASSGQGAPGELFF.

The V call is TRBV6-6, the J call TRBJ1-1, with a weak D call TRBD1 (5 bases). Trimming shortened V by 11 bases and J by 0 bases, and 13 bases separated the two germline ends. Germline CDR1 reads MNHNY; CDR2 reads SVGAGI (reference sequence). This CDR3 has 13 residues. The DNA for the CDR3 is TGTGCCGCCGAAGAGGGGATGAACACTGAAGCTTTCTTT. Translating it yields CAAEEGMNTEAFF.

V usage is TRBV20-1 and J usage is TRBJ2-5; D is perhaps TRBD1 (6 bases). The CDR3 covers 11 residues. The germline CDR1 and CDR2 sequences are DFQATT and SNEGSKA (reference sequence). Between the trimmed V and J ends, which lost 7 bases and 3 bases, there was a span of 9 bases. DNA for the CDR3: TGCAGTGGCCACAGGGAAGAGACCCAGTACTTC. Its translation is CSGHREETQYF.

This chain links TRBV6-5 with TRBJ2-1; D is unclear. CDR3 size: 12 residues. The germline gives CDR1 MNHEY, CDR2 SVGAGI. V lost 5 bases and J 10 bases, leaving 12 bases between the germline ends. CDR3 sequence reads: CASSPPLGEQFF. The CDR3 nucleotides read TGTGCCAGCAGTCCCCCCCTAGGAGAGCAGTTCTTC.

The count of this clone is one. The V gene is TRBV27, the J gene TRBJ1-5; D perhaps matches TRBD1 (5 bases). This CDR3 is built from 16 residues. V was shortened by 5 bases and J by 2 bases, with 16 bases between the two germline ends. CDR1 and CDR2 from the germline V gene are MNHEY and SMNVEV (reference sequence). In nucleotides, the CDR3 is TGTGCCAGCAGTCCCCTGGGGGGTATTCGCAATCAGCCCCAGCATTTT. It translates to CASSPLGGIRNQPQHF.

The chain has TRBV10-2 and TRBJ2-7; 7 positions agree with TRBD2. V lost 6 bases and J lost 2; bases outside the gene matches: 7. The V gene's germline CDR1 is WSHSY and CDR2 SAAADI. The CDR3 sequence is 14 residues long. DNA for the CDR3: TGCGCCAGCAGGGAGGGAGGGGCGGCCTACGAGCAGTACTTC. Translation: CASREGGAAYEQYF.

V and J are TRBV7-9 and TRBJ2-2, with D possibly being TRBD1 or TRBD2 (6 bases each). The CDR3 loop spans 16 amino acids. Germline CDR1 and CDR2: SEHNR and FQNEAQ (reference sequence). The V and J ends lost 1 base and 2 bases respectively, with 11 bases between them. The CDR3 reads CASSLVGGLNTGELFF. In DNA form, the CDR3 reads TGTGCCAGCAGCTTAGTGGGGGGCCTTAACACCGGGGAGCTGTTTTTT.

The chain combines TRBV2 with TRBJ2-3, with a tentative D call TRBD1 (6 bases). The V gene's germline CDR1 is SNHLY and CDR2 FYNNEI. This CDR3 contains 15 residues. The V end was cut by 5 bases, the J end by 0 bases, with 12 bases between. The CDR3, as DNA: TGTGCCAGCAGTTACTCCAGGGGAAGCACAGATACGCAGTATTTT. As protein: CASSYSRGSTDTQYF.

This rearrangement joins TRBV7-2 to TRBJ2-5; 7 bases are a match to TRBD1. TRBJ2-7 matches the DNA end more closely, so the J call is doubtful. The CDR3 sequence is 13 residues long. CDR1 is SGHTA and CDR2 is FQGNSA in the germline V gene. The DNA of the CDR3 is TGTGCCAGCAGCCGTCGACAGGGTAGCGAGCAGTACTTC. Encoded protein: CASSRRQGSEQYF.

The V and J genes are TRBV5-1 and TRBJ1-2; D call uncertain. This CDR3 region has 14 residues. From germline, CDR1 is SGHRS and CDR2 YFSETQ. V was shortened by 3 bases and J by 1 base, with 10 bases between the two germline ends. CDR3 sequence: CASSSGHGNYGYTF. CDR3 DNA sequence: TGCGCCAGCAGCTCTGGCCACGGTAACTATGGCTACACCTTC.

The CDR3 DNA reads as TGTGCCACCAGCAGGTACCCGGGGGAGGTCGGGGAGCTGTTTTTT. Translated: CATSRYPGEVGELFF. The chain employs TRBV15 and TRBJ2-2; a weak D match, TRBD2 (6 bases). This CDR3 spans 15 amino acids. The V and J ends lost 3 bases and 7 bases respectively, with 15 bases between them. CDR1 is LNHNV, CDR2 YYDKDF, per germline (reference sequence).

There are a few counts of this clone. This rearrangement joins TRBV27 to TRBJ2-1; 12 bases agree with TRBD2. CDR1 is MNHEY, CDR2 SMNVEV, per germline (reference sequence). This CDR3 region has 20 residues. The J segment lost 5 bases and the V segment lost 1 base, leaving 15 bases of the junction unmatched. The DNA for the CDR3 is TGTGCCAGCAGTTTATTCCCTCCGACTAGCGGGGGACCCCTCCACAATGAGCAGTTCTTC. Its protein is CASSLFPPTSGGPLHNEQFF.

V is TRBV2 and J is TRBJ1-4; D unresolved. This CDR3 spans 14 amino acids. V was shortened by 8 bases and J by 0 bases, with 10 bases between the two germline ends. From germline, CDR1 is SNHLY and CDR2 FYNNEI. The CDR3 spells CASGLLATNEKLFF. CDR3 nucleotides: TGTGCCAGCGGATTACTAGCAACTAATGAAAAACTGTTTTTT.